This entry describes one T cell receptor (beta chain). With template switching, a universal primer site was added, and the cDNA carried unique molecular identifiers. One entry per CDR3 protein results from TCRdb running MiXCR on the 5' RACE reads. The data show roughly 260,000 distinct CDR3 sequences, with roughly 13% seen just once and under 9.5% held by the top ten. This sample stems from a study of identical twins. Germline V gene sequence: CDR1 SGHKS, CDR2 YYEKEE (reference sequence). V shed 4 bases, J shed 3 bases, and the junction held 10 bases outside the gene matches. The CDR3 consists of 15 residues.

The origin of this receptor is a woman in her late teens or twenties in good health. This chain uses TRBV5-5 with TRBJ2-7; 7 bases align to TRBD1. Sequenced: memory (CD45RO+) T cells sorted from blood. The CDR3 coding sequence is TGTGCCAGCAGCGTTAGGACAGGAGAGAACTACGAGCAGTACTTC. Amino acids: CASSVRTGENYEQYF. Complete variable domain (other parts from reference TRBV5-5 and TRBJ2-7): DAGVTQSPTHLIKTRGQQVTLRCSPISGHKSVSWYQQVLGQGPQFIFQYYEKEERGRGNFPDRFSARQFPNYSSELNVNALLLGDSALYLCASSVRTGENYEQYFGPGTRLTVT.